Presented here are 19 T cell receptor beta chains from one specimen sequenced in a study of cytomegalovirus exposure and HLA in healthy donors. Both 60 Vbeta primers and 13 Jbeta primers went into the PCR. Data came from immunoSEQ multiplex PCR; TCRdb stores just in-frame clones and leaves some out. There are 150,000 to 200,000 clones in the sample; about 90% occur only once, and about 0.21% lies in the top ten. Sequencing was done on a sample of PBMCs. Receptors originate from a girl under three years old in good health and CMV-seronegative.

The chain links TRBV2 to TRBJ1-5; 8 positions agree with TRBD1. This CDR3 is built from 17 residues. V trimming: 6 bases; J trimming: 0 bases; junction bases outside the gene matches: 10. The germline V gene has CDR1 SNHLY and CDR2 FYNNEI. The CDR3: CASRPTGVAYSNQPQHF. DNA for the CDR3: TGTGCCAGCAGGCCGACAGGGGTGGCTTATAGCAATCAGCCCCAGCATTTT.

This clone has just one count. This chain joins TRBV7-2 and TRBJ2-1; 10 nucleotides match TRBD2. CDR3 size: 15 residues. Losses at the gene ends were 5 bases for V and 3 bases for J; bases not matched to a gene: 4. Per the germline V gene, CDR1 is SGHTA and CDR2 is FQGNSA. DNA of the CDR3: TGTGCCAGCAGCCAAACTAGCGGGGACTACAATGAGCAGTTCTTC. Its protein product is CASSQTSGDYNEQFF.

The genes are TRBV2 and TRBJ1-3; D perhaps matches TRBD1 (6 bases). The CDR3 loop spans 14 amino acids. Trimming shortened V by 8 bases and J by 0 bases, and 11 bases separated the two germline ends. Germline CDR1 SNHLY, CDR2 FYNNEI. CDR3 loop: CASSQDSSGNTIYF. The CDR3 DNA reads TGTGCCAGCTCTCAGGACAGCTCTGGAAACACCATATATTTT. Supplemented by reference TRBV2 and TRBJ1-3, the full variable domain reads EPEVTQTPSHQVTQMGQEVILRCVPISNHLYFYWYRQILGQKVEFLVSFYNNEISEKSEIFDDQFSVERPDGSNFTLKIRSTKLEDSAMYFCASSQDSSGNTIYFGEGSWLTVV.

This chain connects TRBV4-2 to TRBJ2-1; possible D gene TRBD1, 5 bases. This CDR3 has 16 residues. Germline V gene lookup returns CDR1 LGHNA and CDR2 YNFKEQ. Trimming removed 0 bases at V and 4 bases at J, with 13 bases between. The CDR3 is CASSQDNRRRYNEQFF. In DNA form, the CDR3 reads TGTGCCAGCAGCCAAGACAACAGGCGGAGATACAATGAGCAGTTCTTC.

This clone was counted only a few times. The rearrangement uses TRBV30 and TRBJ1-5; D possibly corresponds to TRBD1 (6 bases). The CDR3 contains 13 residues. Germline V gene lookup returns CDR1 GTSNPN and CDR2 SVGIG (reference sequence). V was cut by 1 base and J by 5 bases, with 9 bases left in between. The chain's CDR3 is CAWSAGVDQPQHF. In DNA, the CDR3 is TGTGCCTGGAGTGCAGGGGTGGATCAGCCCCAGCATTTT.

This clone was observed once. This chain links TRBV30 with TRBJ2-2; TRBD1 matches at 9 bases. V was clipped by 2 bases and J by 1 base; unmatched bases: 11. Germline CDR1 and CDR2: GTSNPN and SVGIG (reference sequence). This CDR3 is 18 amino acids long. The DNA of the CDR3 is TGTGCCTGGAGTTGGAATCCCGGGACAGGGAAGAACACCGGGGAGCTGTTTTTT. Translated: CAWSWNPGTGKNTGELFF.

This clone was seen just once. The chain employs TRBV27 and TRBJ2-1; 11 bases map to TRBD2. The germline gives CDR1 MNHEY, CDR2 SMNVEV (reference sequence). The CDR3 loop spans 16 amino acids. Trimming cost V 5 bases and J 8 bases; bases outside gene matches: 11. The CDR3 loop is CASSPLGTSGRDEQFF. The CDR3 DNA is TGTGCCAGCAGTCCCCTAGGGACTAGCGGAAGGGATGAGCAGTTCTTC.

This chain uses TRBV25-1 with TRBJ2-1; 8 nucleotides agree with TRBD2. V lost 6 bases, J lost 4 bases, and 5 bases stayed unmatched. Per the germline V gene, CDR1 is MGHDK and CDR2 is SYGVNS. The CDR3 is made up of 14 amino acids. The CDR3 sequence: CASRPGGNYNEQFF. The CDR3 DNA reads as TGTGCCAGCAGACCGGGGGGGAATTACAATGAGCAGTTCTTC.

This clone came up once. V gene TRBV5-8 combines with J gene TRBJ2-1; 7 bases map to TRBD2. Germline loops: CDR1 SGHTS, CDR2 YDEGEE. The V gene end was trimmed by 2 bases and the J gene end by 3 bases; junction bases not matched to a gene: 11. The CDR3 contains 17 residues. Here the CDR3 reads CASSFFTGTTNYNEQFF. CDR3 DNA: TGTGCCAGCAGCTTTTTTACTGGGACTACCAACTACAATGAGCAGTTCTTC.

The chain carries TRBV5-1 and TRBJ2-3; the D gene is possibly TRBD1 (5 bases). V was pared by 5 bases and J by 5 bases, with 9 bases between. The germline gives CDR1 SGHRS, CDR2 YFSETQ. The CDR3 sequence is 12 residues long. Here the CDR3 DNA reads TGCGCCAGCAGGGTCGACAGAGATACGCAGTATTTT. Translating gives CASRVDRDTQYF.

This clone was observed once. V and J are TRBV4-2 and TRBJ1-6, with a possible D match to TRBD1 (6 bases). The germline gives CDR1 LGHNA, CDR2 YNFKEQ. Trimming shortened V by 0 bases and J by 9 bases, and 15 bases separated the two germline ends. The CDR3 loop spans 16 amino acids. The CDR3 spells CASSQDITGSSSPLHF. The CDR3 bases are TGTGCCAGCAGCCAAGACATAACAGGGTCAAGTTCACCCCTCCACTTT.

In nucleotides, the CDR3 is TGTGCCAGCTCACCCCAACAGGGGGGAGGGCAGCCCCAGCATTTT. It specifies CASSPQQGGGQPQHF. The gene calls are TRBV18 and TRBJ1-5; 8 nucleotides align to TRBD1. The CDR3 consists of 15 residues. Germline lookup yields CDR1 KGHSH and CDR2 LQKENI. V was clipped by 3 bases and J by 7 bases; unmatched bases: 8.

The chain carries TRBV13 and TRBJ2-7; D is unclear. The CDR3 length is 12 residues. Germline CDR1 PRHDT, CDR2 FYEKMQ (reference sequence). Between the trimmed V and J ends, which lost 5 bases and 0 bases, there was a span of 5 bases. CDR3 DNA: TGTGCCAGCAGCCCCAACTCCTACGAGCAGTACTTC. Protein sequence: CASSPNSYEQYF.

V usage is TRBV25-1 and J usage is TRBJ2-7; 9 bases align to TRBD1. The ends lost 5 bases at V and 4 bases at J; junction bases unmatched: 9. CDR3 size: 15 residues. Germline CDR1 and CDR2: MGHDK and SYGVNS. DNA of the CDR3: TGTGCCAGCAGTAGCCGGGACAGGGCATTATACGAGCAGTACTTC. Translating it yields CASSSRDRALYEQYF.

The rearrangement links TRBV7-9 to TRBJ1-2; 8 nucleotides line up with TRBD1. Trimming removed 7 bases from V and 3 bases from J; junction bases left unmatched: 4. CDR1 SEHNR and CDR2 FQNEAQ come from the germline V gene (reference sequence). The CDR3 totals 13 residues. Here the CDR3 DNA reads TGTGCCAGCATGGACAGGGTCTACTATGGCTACACCTTC. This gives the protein CASMDRVYYGYTF.

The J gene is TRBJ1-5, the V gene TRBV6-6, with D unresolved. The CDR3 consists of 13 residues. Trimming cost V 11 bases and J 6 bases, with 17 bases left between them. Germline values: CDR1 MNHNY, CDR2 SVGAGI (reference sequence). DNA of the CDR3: TGTGCCGGTACCTCGGGGAGCGGTCAGCCCCAGCATTTT. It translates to CAGTSGSGQPQHF.

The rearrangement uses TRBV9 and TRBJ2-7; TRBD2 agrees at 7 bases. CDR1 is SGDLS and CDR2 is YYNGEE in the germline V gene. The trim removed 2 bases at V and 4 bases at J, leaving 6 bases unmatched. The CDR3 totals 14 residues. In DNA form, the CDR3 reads TGTGCCAGCAGCGTCGGGAGGAATAGGTACGAGCAGTACTTC. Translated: CASSVGRNRYEQYF.

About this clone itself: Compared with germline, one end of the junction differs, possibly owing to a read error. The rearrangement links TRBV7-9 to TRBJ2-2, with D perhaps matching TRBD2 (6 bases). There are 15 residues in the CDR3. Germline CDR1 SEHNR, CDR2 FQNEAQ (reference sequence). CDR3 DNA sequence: TGTTCCAGCAGCTTCCTGGACTACAACACCGGGGAGCTGTTTTTT. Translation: CSSSFLDYNTGELFF.

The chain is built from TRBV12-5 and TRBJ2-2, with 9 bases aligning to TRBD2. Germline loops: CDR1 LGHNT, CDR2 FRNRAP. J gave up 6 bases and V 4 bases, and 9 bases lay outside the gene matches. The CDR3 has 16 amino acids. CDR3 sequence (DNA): TGTGCTAGTGGTTCCTTAGCGGGGGCCCCCCCCGGGGAGCTGTTTTTT. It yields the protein CASGSLAGAPPGELFF.